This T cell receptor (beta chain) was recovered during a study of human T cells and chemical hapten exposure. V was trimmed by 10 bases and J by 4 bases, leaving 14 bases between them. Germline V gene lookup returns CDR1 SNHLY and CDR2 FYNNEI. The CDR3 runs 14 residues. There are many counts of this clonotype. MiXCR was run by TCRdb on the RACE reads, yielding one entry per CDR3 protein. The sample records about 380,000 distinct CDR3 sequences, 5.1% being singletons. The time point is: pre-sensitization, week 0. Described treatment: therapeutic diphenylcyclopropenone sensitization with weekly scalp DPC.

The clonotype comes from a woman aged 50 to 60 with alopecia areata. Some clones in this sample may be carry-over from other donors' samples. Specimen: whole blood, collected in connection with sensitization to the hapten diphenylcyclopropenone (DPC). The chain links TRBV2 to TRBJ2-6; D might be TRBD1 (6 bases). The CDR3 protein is CATNRVPGANVLTF. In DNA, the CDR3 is TGTGCCACTAACAGGGTGCCAGGGGCCAACGTCCTGACTTTC.